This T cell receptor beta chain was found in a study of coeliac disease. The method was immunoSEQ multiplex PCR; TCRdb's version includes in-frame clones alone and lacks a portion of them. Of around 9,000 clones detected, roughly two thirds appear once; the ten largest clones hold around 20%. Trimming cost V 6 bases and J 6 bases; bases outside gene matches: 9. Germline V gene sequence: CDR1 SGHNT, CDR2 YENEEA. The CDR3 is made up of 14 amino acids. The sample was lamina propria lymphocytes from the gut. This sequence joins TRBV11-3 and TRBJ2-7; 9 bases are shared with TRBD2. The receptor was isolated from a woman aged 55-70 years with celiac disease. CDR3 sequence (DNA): TGTGCCAGCAGTGCCACTAGCGGGTCTTCCGAGCAGTACTTC. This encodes CASSATSGSSEQYF.